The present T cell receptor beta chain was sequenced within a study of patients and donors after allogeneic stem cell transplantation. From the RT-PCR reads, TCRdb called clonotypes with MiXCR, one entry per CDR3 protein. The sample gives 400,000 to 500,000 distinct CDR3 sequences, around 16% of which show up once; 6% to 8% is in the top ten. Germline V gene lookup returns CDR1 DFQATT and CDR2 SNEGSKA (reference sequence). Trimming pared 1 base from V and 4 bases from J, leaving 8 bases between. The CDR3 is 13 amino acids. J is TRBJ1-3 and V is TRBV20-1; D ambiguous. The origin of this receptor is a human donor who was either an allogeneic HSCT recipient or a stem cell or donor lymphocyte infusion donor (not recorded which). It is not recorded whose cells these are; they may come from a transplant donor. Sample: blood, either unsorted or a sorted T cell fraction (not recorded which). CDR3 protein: CSARGDPGNTIYF. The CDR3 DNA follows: TGCAGTGCTAGAGGCGACCCAGGAAACACCATATATTTT.